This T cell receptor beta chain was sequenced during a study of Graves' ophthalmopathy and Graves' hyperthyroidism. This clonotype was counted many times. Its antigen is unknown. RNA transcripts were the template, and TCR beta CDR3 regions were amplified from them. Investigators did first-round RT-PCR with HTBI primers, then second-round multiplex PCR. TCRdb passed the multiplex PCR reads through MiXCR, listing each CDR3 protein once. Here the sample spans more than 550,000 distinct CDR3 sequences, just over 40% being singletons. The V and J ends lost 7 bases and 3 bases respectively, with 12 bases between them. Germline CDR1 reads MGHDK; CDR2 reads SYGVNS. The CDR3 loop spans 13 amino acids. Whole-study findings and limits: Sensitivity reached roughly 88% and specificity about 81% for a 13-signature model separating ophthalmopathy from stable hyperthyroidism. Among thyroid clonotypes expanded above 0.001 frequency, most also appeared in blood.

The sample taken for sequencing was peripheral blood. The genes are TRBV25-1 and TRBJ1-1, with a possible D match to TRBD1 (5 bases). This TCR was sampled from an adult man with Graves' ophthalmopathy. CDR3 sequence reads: CASKGLGDTEAFF. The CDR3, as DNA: TGTGCCAGCAAAGGATTGGGGGACACTGAAGCTTTCTTT. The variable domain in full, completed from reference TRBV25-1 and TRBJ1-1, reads EADIYQTPRYLVIGTGKKITLECSQTMGHDKMYWYQQDPGMELHLIHYSYGVNSTEKGDLSSESTVSRIRTEHFPLTLESARPSHTSQYLCASKGLGDTEAFFGQGTRLTVV.